Listed below are T cell receptor beta chains from one sample, sequenced in a study of blood T cell repertoires in COVID-19. TCRdb's copy holds only in-frame clones and misses some; the assay was immunoSEQ multiplex PCR. The sample has under 350,000 clones, about nine tenths seen once; the top ten hold 3.5% to 4.5%. What was sequenced was PBMCs or T cells enriched from blood (not recorded which). Source of these receptors: a man aged 25 to 40 who had recovered from COVID-19. The CDR3 runs from the conserved cysteine through the conserved F or W. Fields, in order: J gene, V gene, D gene, clone size, CDR3 protein, CDR3 DNA. The D gene is left open where the match is weak. The size of a clone is reported for some rows only, either as once, few or many, or as a class for expanded clones.

TRBJ1-5,TRBV30,TRBD1,-,CAWSSSGGNQPQHF,TGTGCCTGGAGTAGTTCAGGGGGGAATCAGCCCCAGCATTTT
TRBJ2-1,TRBV30,TRBD2,-,CAWSVGRSSGSPNEQFF,TGTGCCTGGAGTGTAGGGCGATCCAGCGGGAGTCCCAATGAGCAGTTCTTC
TRBJ2-6,TRBV3-1/TRBV3-2,-,-,CASSRRSAGANVLTF,TGTGCCAGCAGCCGGCGAAGCGCTGGGGCCAACGTCCTGACTTTC
TRBJ2-3,TRBV30,-,-,CAWSISKATDTQYF,TGTGCCTGGAGTATTAGCAAGGCAACAGATACGCAGTATTTT
TRBJ1-2,TRBV27,-,-,CASTSGYGYTF,TGTGCCAGCACGTCAGGTTATGGCTACACCTTC
TRBJ1-5,TRBV7-2,-,-,CASSLEAGTQPQHF,TGTGCCAGCAGCTTAGAGGCGGGTACTCAGCCCCAGCATTTT
TRBJ1-1,TRBV18,-,-,CASSPLREMAEAFF,TGTGCCAGCTCACCACTCCGTGAGATGGCTGAAGCTTTCTTT
TRBJ1-1,TRBV20-1,-,-,CSATRGEAFF,TGCAGTGCCACAAGGGGGGAAGCTTTCTTT
TRBJ2-1,TRBV19,TRBD1,-,CASSILGQGPDNEQFF,TGTGCCAGTAGTATTCTTGGACAGGGACCCGACAATGAGCAGTTCTTC
TRBJ1-2,TRBV6-5,-,few,CASSYQGGGQDGYTF,TGTGCCAGCAGTTACCAAGGGGGGGGGCAGGATGGCTACACCTTC
TRBJ2-1,TRBV4-1,TRBD1,-,CASRRTGGNEQFF,TGCGCCAGCAGACGGACAGGGGGTAATGAGCAGTTCTTC
TRBJ2-5,TRBV7-9,TRBD2,-,CASSPGLAGKETQYF,TGTGCCAGCAGCCCCGGACTAGCGGGGAAAGAGACCCAGTACTTC
TRBJ1-2,TRBV6-5,TRBD1,-,CASRYRTGNKGYTF,TGTGCCAGCCGGTATAGGACAGGGAATAAAGGCTACACCTTC
TRBJ1-1,TRBV6-5,TRBD1,-,CASSRQGRVISEAFF,TGTGCCAGCAGTCGACAGGGACGGGTGATTTCTGAAGCTTTCTTT
TRBJ2-3,TRBV6-5,-,-,CASSYSGAGGTDTQYF,TGTGCCAGCAGTTACTCAGGGGCAGGGGGCACAGATACGCAGTATTTT
TRBJ2-5,TRBV5-1,-,-,CASRSVGSDQETQYF,TGCGCCAGCAGGTCCGTTGGGAGCGACCAAGAGACCCAGTACTTC
TRBJ1-3,TRBV4-1,TRBD1,-,CASSPLDGAGGGGRNTIYF,TGCGCCAGCAGCCCACTCGACGGGGCAGGGGGCGGCGGTAGAAACACCATATATTTT
TRBJ2-7,TRBV14,-,once,CASSLTGQYYEQYF,TGTGCCAGCAGCCTTACAGGACAGTACTACGAGCAGTACTTC
TRBJ2-5,TRBV19,TRBD2,-,CASSANRIAGGPWETQYF,TGTGCCAGTAGTGCGAACAGAATAGCGGGAGGGCCCTGGGAGACCCAGTACTTC